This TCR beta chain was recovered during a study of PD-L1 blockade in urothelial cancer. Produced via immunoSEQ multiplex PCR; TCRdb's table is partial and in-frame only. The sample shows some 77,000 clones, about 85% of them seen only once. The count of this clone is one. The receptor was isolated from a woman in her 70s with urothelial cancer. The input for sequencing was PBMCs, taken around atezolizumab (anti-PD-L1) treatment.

The CDR3 DNA is TGTGCCAGCAGCGTAGACCACGGGACAGGGGAGGCTGGCTACACCTTC. As protein: CASSVDHGTGEAGYTF. The rearrangement joins TRBV9 to TRBJ1-2; 10 bases match TRBD1. V dropped 0 bases and J dropped 7; count of bases not matched to a gene: 9. CDR1 and CDR2 (germline): SGDLS, YYNGEE. The CDR3 is 16 residues long.